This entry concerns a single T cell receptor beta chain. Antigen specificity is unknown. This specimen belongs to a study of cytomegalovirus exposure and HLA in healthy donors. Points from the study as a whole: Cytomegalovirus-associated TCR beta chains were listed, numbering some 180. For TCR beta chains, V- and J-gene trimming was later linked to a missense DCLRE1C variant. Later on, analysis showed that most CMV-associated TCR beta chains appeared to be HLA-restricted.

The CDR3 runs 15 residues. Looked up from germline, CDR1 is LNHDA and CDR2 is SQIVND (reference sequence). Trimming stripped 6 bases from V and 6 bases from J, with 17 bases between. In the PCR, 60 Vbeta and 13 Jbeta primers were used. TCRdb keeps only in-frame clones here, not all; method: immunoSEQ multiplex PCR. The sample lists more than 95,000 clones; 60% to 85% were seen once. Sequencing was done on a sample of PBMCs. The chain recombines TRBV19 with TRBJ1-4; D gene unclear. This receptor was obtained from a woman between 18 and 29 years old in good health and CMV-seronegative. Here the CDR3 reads CASRSLRVKDEKLFF. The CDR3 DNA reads TGTGCCAGTAGATCCCTCCGGGTGAAGGATGAAAAACTGTTTTTT.